This T cell receptor (beta chain) was documented in a study of CD8+CD57+ T cells in acquired aplastic anemia. As for the study in general: On average, sorted CD4+ and CD8+ cells gave about 2.9 ug of DNA.

Concerning this clonotype itself: As yet, its antigen is unknown. Just one base apart from a much larger clone, this may be a read error.

General study findings and limits: Patients and controls were found to share fewer than 35 CD8+ CDR3 sequences.

It was patients with CD8+CD57+ cell expansion by flow cytometry who were chosen for sequencing. Patients uniformly had severe acquired aplastic anemia. Patients had not yet gotten any therapy when their blood was taken for sampling. Profiling that covered TCR beta VDJ and CDR3 relied on genomic DNA as its template. TCRdb used MiXCR to reprocess the reads, holding one entry per CDR3 protein. The sample contains around 500,000 distinct CDR3 sequences, approximately 33% of which appear only once. Per the germline V gene, CDR1 is SSHAT and CDR2 is FNYEAQ (reference sequence). The CDR3 runs 15 residues. This sequence originates from a human donor with aplastic anemia. The rearrangement links TRBV7-7 to TRBJ2-5; perhaps TRBD2 as D (6 bases). The specimen sequenced was sorted CD4+, CD8+, or CD8+CD57+ T cells (not recorded which) from PBMCs. CDR3 in amino acids: CASGSGFGQEETKYF. DNA of the CDR3: TGTGCTAGCGGATCGGGGTTTGGCCAAGAGGAGACCAAGTACTTC.